This entry lists 10 T cell receptor beta chains sequenced from one sample in a study of T cell responses to AZD1222 COVID-19 vaccine (dated by TCRdb to the early 2020s). The method was the immunoSEQ multiplex PCR assay. TCRdb took over this immuneACCESS table, retaining in-frame rearrangements with V and J assigned. Such tables are incomplete; in checked studies, under half of the missing clones stem from an unresolved V gene, and the remainder is unexplained. The sample contains about 120,000 clones, approximately 90% of them found a single time. The top ten hold roughly 4.5% of the sample. The time point label, as the study defines it: baseline before first vaccination. The sequenced sample was peripheral blood, obtained on day 0 of AZD1222 vaccination. These receptors originate from an adult in good health.

This chain joins TRBV19 and TRBJ1-5, with D tentatively TRBD1 (6 bases). This CDR3 comprises 14 residues. V was clipped by 10 bases and J by 4 bases, with 17 bases between them. Germline-derived CDR1 and CDR2 are LNHDA and SQIVND (reference sequence). The CDR3 DNA follows: TGTGCCACCTATGATGGGGGGCGTAATCAGCCCCAGCATTTT. Protein product: CATYDGGRNQPQHF.

This chain connects TRBV24-1 to TRBJ1-2; D remains ambiguous. Germline V lookup: CDR1 KGHDR, CDR2 SFDVKD. This CDR3 comprises 13 residues. V shed 5 bases and J shed 3 bases, with 9 bases lying between them. The CDR3 DNA follows: TGTGCCACCAGTGTAGGGAAGGACTATGGCTACACCTTC. Translated, it gives CATSVGKDYGYTF.

This clone was seen a single time. The genes are TRBV30 and TRBJ2-2, with 7 nucleotides matching TRBD1. The CDR3 contains 14 residues. Germline V gives CDR1 GTSNPN, CDR2 SVGIG (reference sequence). The V gene end was trimmed by 4 bases and the J gene end by 4 bases; junction bases not matched to a gene: 6. This CDR3 is CAWKGTVTTGELFF. The CDR3 coding sequence is TGTGCCTGGAAAGGGACAGTTACCACCGGGGAGCTGTTTTTT. Looking up the rest from reference TRBV30 and TRBJ2-2 gives the full variable domain: SQTIHQWPATLVQPVGSPLSLECTVEGTSNPNLYWYRQAAGRGLQLLFYSVGIGQISSEVPQNLSASRPQDRQFILSSKKLLLSDSGFYLCAWKGTVTTGELFFGEGSRLTVL.

This rearrangement joins TRBV29-1 to TRBJ1-2; 8 bases line up with TRBD1. Per the germline V gene, CDR1 is SQVTM and CDR2 is ANQGSEA. This CDR3 has 15 amino acids. Losses at the gene ends were 0 bases for V and 6 bases for J; bases not matched to a gene: 9. The CDR3 here is CSVEDRTGGGNGYTF. The CDR3 DNA follows: TGCAGCGTTGAAGATCGCACAGGGGGGGGAAATGGCTACACCTTC.

This clone was seen just once. The J gene is TRBJ1-2, the V gene TRBV19; D unresolved. V lost 3 bases and J lost 5, with 13 bases in between. Germline CDR1 and CDR2: LNHDA and SQIVND (reference sequence). The CDR3 sequence is 14 residues long. CDR3 sequence reads: CASSMSARLYGYTF. CDR3 bases: TGTGCCAGTAGTATGTCTGCCAGGCTATATGGCTACACCTTC.

This clone is a singleton in its sample. The rearrangement links TRBV5-6 to TRBJ1-5; TRBD1 agrees at 8 bases. The CDR3 sequence is 15 residues long. Germline V gene data show CDR1 as SGHDT and CDR2 as YYEEEE. The junction had 7 bases not matched to a gene; V was cut back by 3 bases and J by 5 bases. The CDR3 DNA follows: TGTGCCAGCAGCTCTACAGGGGGTTTGTATCAGCCCCAGCATTTT. This encodes CASSSTGGLYQPQHF.

This chain joins TRBV2 and TRBJ1-1; the D gene is possibly TRBD1 (5 bases). This CDR3 is 11 amino acids long. V dropped 9 bases and J dropped 6 bases, with 11 bases sitting between them. Germline V CDR1 and CDR2: SNHLY, FYNNEI. CDR3 bases: TGTGCCAGTTCTGTGGGGGCTGAAGCTTTCTTT. It encodes CASSVGAEAFF.

The chain couples TRBV4-3 to TRBJ1-4; no firm D call. This CDR3 has 15 residues. Per the germline V gene, CDR1 is LGHNA and CDR2 is YSLEER. V dropped 0 bases and J dropped 1 base, with 6 bases sitting between them. The CDR3 reads CASSQDPRTNEKLFF. CDR3 coding DNA: TGCGCCAGCAGCCAAGATCCGAGAACTAATGAAAAACTGTTTTTT.

J is TRBJ2-1 and V is TRBV5-1; TRBD2 matches at 11 bases. J was trimmed by 4 bases and V by 0 bases; bases with no gene match: 9. CDR3 length: 18 amino acids. Germline V gene sequence: CDR1 SGHRS, CDR2 YFSETQ. This CDR3 reads CASSLGTLAGGQYNEQFF. Here the CDR3 DNA reads TGCGCCAGCAGCTTGGGTACGCTAGCGGGGGGTCAGTACAATGAGCAGTTCTTC.

V is TRBV7-9 and J is TRBJ1-1, with D maybe TRBD1 (5 bases). The germline gives CDR1 SEHNR, CDR2 FQNEAQ (reference sequence). The CDR3 sequence is 13 residues long. Trimming took off 6 bases at V and 6 bases at J, with 14 bases between the two ends. The CDR3 loop is CASSHPGRAEAFF. The CDR3, as DNA: TGTGCCAGCAGTCACCCAGGGCGGGCTGAAGCTTTCTTT.